These T cell receptor beta chains were read from a single sample in a study of control samples from healthy donors and cancer patients. Only in-frame clones appear in the TCRdb table, and some are missing; sequencing was by immunoSEQ multiplex PCR. The data hold about 140,000 clones, with more than 85% observed a single time. Sequences were obtained from blood. Receptor source: a woman aged 30 to 39 in good health. The CDR3 runs from the conserved cysteine through the conserved F or W. A D gene is named only where the DNA matches it firmly. Not every row has a clone size; where given, it reads once, few, many or a size class.

V,size,J,D,CDR3,DNA
TRBV28,.,TRBJ2-3,.,CASSSFFSTDTQYF,TGTGCCAGCAGCTCCTTTTTTAGCACAGATACGCAGTATTTT
TRBV18,once,TRBJ1-5,.,CASSPLQGSRNQPQHF,TGTGCCAGCTCACCCCTCCAAGGGTCTAGGAATCAGCCCCAGCATTTT
TRBV10-3,.,TRBJ2-7,TRBD2,CAISESKAGTSGSLEQYF,TGTGCCATCAGTGAGTCGAAAGCCGGGACTAGCGGGAGTCTCGAGCAGTACTTC
TRBV6-5,once,TRBJ1-2,.,CASTNRDYGYTF,TGTGCCAGCACCAACAGGGACTATGGCTACACCTTC
TRBV5-4,.,TRBJ2-3,TRBD2,CASSITSGSLSTDTQYF,TGTGCCAGCAGCATAACTAGCGGGAGTTTAAGCACAGATACGCAGTATTTT
TRBV28,.,TRBJ1-1,TRBD1,CASSLPPGQGLAFF,TGTGCCAGCAGTTTACCCCCGGGACAGGGGTTAGCTTTCTTT
TRBV4-1,.,TRBJ2-1,TRBD2,CASSPGVAGAYNEQFF,TGCGCCAGCAGCCCGGGGGTAGCGGGAGCCTACAATGAGCAGTTCTTC
TRBV9,.,TRBJ2-3,TRBD1,CASSPRQGILRTDTQYF,TGTGCCAGCAGCCCCCGACAGGGGATACTTCGGACAGATACGCAGTATTTT
TRBV5-6,.,TRBJ2-5,.,CASSLVRRGQETQYF,TGTGCCAGCAGCTTGGTGCGTAGGGGGCAAGAGACCCAGTACTTC
TRBV5-8,.,TRBJ2-3,.,CASKRLLSTDTQYF,TGTGCCAGCAAAAGACTGCTAAGCACAGATACGCAGTATTTT
TRBV2,.,TRBJ2-1,TRBD2,CASRGLAGHNEQFF,TGTGCCAGCAGGGGACTAGCGGGCCACAATGAGCAGTTCTTC
TRBV19,.,TRBJ2-5,TRBD2,CASSPPAGLAGERFETQYF,TGTGCCAGTAGTCCCCCCGCGGGACTAGCGGGAGAGAGGTTCGAGACCCAGTACTTC
TRBV18,.,TRBJ1-4,TRBD1,CASSPNGQGSEKLFF,TGTGCCAGCTCACCAAATGGACAGGGTAGTGAAAAACTGTTTTTT
TRBV7-6,.,TRBJ2-1,.,CASSQDAGVSYNEQFF,TGTGCCAGCAGCCAAGATGCAGGGGTCTCCTACAATGAGCAGTTCTTC
TRBV27,.,TRBJ1-5,.,CASKEGQPQHF,TGTGCCAGCAAAGAGGGCCAGCCCCAGCATTTT
TRBV28,once,TRBJ1-2,.,CASRSGVVYGYTF,TGTGCCAGCAGATCGGGGGTAGTCTATGGCTACACCTTC
TRBV7-9,.,TRBJ2-5,TRBD2,CASSLASGSVETQYF,TGTGCCAGCAGCTTAGCTAGCGGGAGCGTAGAGACCCAGTACTTC
TRBV30,.,TRBJ1-6,TRBD1,CATQGARNSPLHF,TGTGCGACACAGGGGGCGAGAAATTCACCCCTCCACTTT
TRBV7-3,once,TRBJ2-6,TRBD1,CASSLKGQGATGANVLTF,TGTGCCAGCAGCTTAAAGGGACAGGGGGCGACAGGGGCCAACGTCCTGACTTTC
TRBV4-2,.,TRBJ2-5,TRBD1,CASSQVTGVEETQYF,TGTGCCAGCAGCCAAGTGACAGGGGTTGAGGAGACCCAGTACTTC
TRBV6-6,.,TRBJ1-4,TRBD1,CASSYTGDVANEKLFF,TGTGCCAGCAGTTACACAGGGGACGTAGCTAATGAAAAACTGTTTTTT
TRBV9,.,TRBJ2-2,TRBD2,CASSVASVSSGRKAGELFF,TGTGCCAGCAGCGTAGCTTCAGTGTCTAGCGGGAGAAAGGCCGGGGAGCTGTTTTTT
TRBV30,.,TRBJ2-7,TRBD1,CAWSVTDRANEQYF,TGTGCCTGGAGTGTAACGGACAGGGCGAACGAGCAGTACTTC
TRBV5-8,.,TRBJ2-3,TRBD2,CASSQGLAITDTQYF,TGTGCCAGCAGCCAGGGACTAGCGATCACAGATACGCAGTATTTT
TRBV3-1/TRBV3-2,.,TRBJ1-2,.,CASSQTPVSYYGYTF,TGTGCCAGCAGCCAAACCCCGGTCAGTTACTATGGCTACACCTTC
TRBV18,.,TRBJ2-7,TRBD2,CASSSGLAGRVYEQYF,TGTGCCAGCTCATCCGGACTAGCGGGAAGGGTCTACGAGCAGTACTTC
TRBV3-1/TRBV3-2,.,TRBJ2-5,.,CASSQGSVLETQYF,TGTGCCAGCAGCCAAGGTTCGGTCCTAGAGACCCAGTACTTC
TRBV5-1,.,TRBJ2-1,.,CASSSGGSGYNEQFF,TGCGCCAGCAGCTCGGGTGGCAGCGGGTACAATGAGCAGTTCTTC
TRBV4-1,.,TRBJ2-1,.,CASSQSSGPVGEQFF,TGCGCCAGCAGCCAAAGCTCGGGACCCGTCGGTGAGCAGTTCTTC
TRBV19,.,TRBJ2-6,.,CASSIGSGANVLTF,TGTGCCAGTAGTATCGGCTCTGGGGCCAACGTCCTGACTTTC
TRBV5-5,.,TRBJ2-7,.,CASCSLGAPYEQYF,TGTGCCAGCTGTTCCCTGGGGGCTCCCTACGAGCAGTACTTC
TRBV28,once,TRBJ1-2,.,CASTIDSYGYTF,TGTGCCAGCACTATAGATAGCTATGGCTACACCTTC
TRBV9,.,TRBJ2-1,.,CASSPRSYNEQFF,TGTGCCAGCAGCCCCCGTTCCTACAATGAGCAGTTCTTC
TRBV2,.,TRBJ1-3,.,CASSLTGVMDTIYF,TGTGCCAGCAGTCTTACCGGGGTTATGGACACCATATATTTT
TRBV30,.,TRBJ1-6,.,CAWLTEMGALHF,TGTGCCTGGCTCACCGAGATGGGGGCCCTCCACTTT
TRBV19,once,TRBJ2-1,.,CASSRTNEQFF,TGTGCCAGTAGTAGGACGAATGAGCAGTTCTTC
TRBV6-5,once,TRBJ1-6,TRBD1,CASSSARTGVNSPLHF,TGTGCCAGCAGTTCCGCCAGGACAGGCGTCAATTCACCCCTCCACTTT
TRBV5-4,.,TRBJ2-3,.,CASSLDGVPSTDTQYF,TGTGCCAGCAGCTTGGATGGAGTTCCTAGCACAGATACGCAGTATTTT
TRBV19,.,TRBJ1-5,TRBD1,CASWGQSNQPQHF,TGTGCCAGTTGGGGACAGAGCAATCAGCCCCAGCATTTT
TRBV18,.,TRBJ2-7,TRBD1,CASSQDRQGTSEQYF,TGTGCCAGCTCGCAGGACCGACAGGGGACCTCCGAGCAGTACTTC
TRBV5-4,.,TRBJ2-3,.,CASSQLERKSTDTQYF,TGTGCCAGCAGCCAGCTAGAGCGGAAAAGCACAGATACGCAGTATTTT
TRBV20-1,.,TRBJ2-7,.,CSARTSYEQYF,TGCAGTGCTAGGACTAGCTACGAGCAGTACTTC
TRBV19,.,TRBJ1-3,.,CASSIGGPGNTIYF,TGTGCCAGTAGTATAGGGGGGCCCGGAAACACCATATATTTT
TRBV18,.,TRBJ2-7,.,CASSPPSKTTYEQYF,TGTGCCAGCTCACCACCCTCAAAAACAACCTACGAGCAGTACTTC
TRBV3-1/TRBV3-2,once,TRBJ1-3,.,CASSPRMYSSGNTIYF,TGTGCCAGCAGCCCCCGCATGTACAGCTCTGGAAACACCATATATTTT